The 24 T cell receptor beta chains below all came from one sample that was sequenced in a study of blood T cell repertoires in COVID-19. Sequencing used immunoSEQ multiplex PCR; TCRdb keeps in-frame clones, though not all of them. The table records tens of thousands of clones, over 70% of them present only once. Source material: peripheral blood. These receptors all come from a man aged 45-60 years with active or convalescent COVID-19.

This clone was seen just once. This chain connects TRBV6-6 to TRBJ1-3; D uncertain. The CDR3 covers 14 residues. Trimming pared 6 bases from V and 0 bases from J, leaving 9 bases between. Germline assignment: CDR1 MNHNY and CDR2 SVGAGI (reference sequence). CDR3 protein: CASRGGNSGNTIYF. CDR3 bases: TGTGCCAGCAGGGGAGGAAACTCTGGAAACACCATATATTTT.

The gene calls are TRBV18 and TRBJ2-7; maybe TRBD1 (6 bases). V shed 3 bases and J shed 3 bases, with 12 bases lying between them. Germline V CDR1 and CDR2: KGHSH, LQKENI. CDR3 length: 14 residues. CDR3 sequence: CASSPTTGDYEQYF. The DNA of the CDR3 is TGTGCCAGCTCACCCACGACAGGAGACTACGAGCAGTACTTC.

The gene calls are TRBV23-1 and TRBJ1-5; a weak D match, TRBD1 (5 bases). TRBV23-1 has ORF status, its function being uncertain. This CDR3 has 16 residues. V lost 1 base, J lost 2 bases, and 12 bases lay in between. The CDR3 DNA reads TGCGCCAGCAGTCAATGGAAGGGGTCGGGCAATCAGCCCCAGCATTTT. Encoded protein: CASSQWKGSGNQPQHF.

This clone was found once. This chain uses TRBV5-4 with TRBJ1-1; D not certain. Germline lookup yields CDR1 SGHNT and CDR2 YYREEE (reference sequence). V was trimmed by 3 bases and J by 1 base, leaving 7 bases between them. The CDR3 is 13 residues long. The DNA for the CDR3 is TGTGCCAGCAGCTCCGGGGAGAACACTGAAGCTTTCTTT. Protein product: CASSSGENTEAFF.

The V gene is TRBV5-1, the J gene TRBJ2-1; 11 bases fit TRBD1. Germline lookup yields CDR1 SGHRS and CDR2 YFSETQ. The CDR3 runs to 15 residues. V shed 4 bases and J 7 bases; nucleotides not matched to a gene: 7. The CDR3, as DNA: TGCGCCAGCAGCGTTGCCGGGACAGGGGGGAATGAGCAGTTCTTC. The encoded protein is CASSVAGTGGNEQFF.

V and J are TRBV27 and TRBJ2-1; D is perhaps TRBD1 (5 bases). Germline CDR1 reads MNHEY; CDR2 reads SMNVEV (reference sequence). CDR3 length: 14 amino acids. Trimming pared 5 bases from V and 6 bases from J, leaving 14 bases between. CDR3 protein: CASSPPSGINEQFF. CDR3 bases: TGTGCCAGCAGTCCCCCGTCAGGGATCAATGAGCAGTTCTTC.

This CDR3 is CASTSLGGQGNYQPQHF. CDR3 nucleotide sequence: TGTGCCAGCACCTCCCTGGGGGGACAGGGGAACTATCAGCCCCAGCATTTT. The chain joins TRBV28 to TRBJ1-5; TRBD1 matches at 10 bases. The CDR3 covers 17 residues. Trimming cost V 7 bases and J 5 bases; bases outside gene matches: 14. The germline CDR1 and CDR2 sequences are MDHEN and SYDVKM.

V usage is TRBV5-5 and J usage is TRBJ1-5; TRBD1 matches 10 bases. J gave up 6 bases and V 4 bases, and 7 bases lay outside the gene matches. CDR3 size: 15 residues. CDR1 SGHKS and CDR2 YYEKEE come from the germline V gene (reference sequence). This chain's CDR3 is CASSADRGLGQPQHF. The CDR3 DNA reads as TGTGCCAGCAGCGCCGACAGGGGGCTGGGTCAGCCCCAGCATTTT.

The chain has TRBV7-9 and TRBJ2-1; D is possibly TRBD1 (6 bases). Germline V gene sequence: CDR1 SEHNR, CDR2 FQNEAQ (reference sequence). This CDR3 region has 15 residues. V lost 1 base, J lost 0 bases, and 7 bases lay in between. CDR3 in DNA: TGTGCCAGCAGCTTAGACAGGGTCTCCTACAATGAGCAGTTCTTC. Its translation: CASSLDRVSYNEQFF.

The CDR3 sequence is CASSRQGQGNQPQHF. CDR3 in DNA: TGTGCCAGCAGCCGACAGGGCCAGGGCAATCAGCCCCAGCATTTT. This chain links TRBV6-6 with TRBJ1-5; 7 bases line up with TRBD1. Germline V gene lookup returns CDR1 MNHNY and CDR2 SVGAGI (reference sequence). The CDR3 has 15 residues. The V segment lost 6 bases and the J segment 2 bases; nucleotides outside the gene matches: 7.

This chain uses TRBV2 with TRBJ1-2, with 7 bases identical to TRBD1. CDR3 length: 18 amino acids. Per germline, CDR1 SNHLY and CDR2 FYNNEI. Trimming removed 6 bases from V and 7 bases from J; junction bases left unmatched: 23. CDR3 coding DNA: TGTGCCAGCAGCGAAAGCACCCTGAGGACAGGATCTCTTTCTGGCTACACCTTC. Its translation: CASSESTLRTGSLSGYTF.

J is TRBJ1-2 and V is TRBV2; D unclear. This CDR3 contains 12 residues. The ends were cut back, 4 bases at V and 6 bases at J, with 9 bases in the middle. Germline V gene data show CDR1 as SNHLY and CDR2 as FYNNEI. CDR3 sequence reads: CASSGGGHGYTF. The DNA of the CDR3 is TGTGCCAGCAGTGGGGGAGGGCATGGCTACACCTTC.

The rearrangement links TRBV7-8 to TRBJ2-3; D call uncertain. V was pared by 0 bases and J by 4 bases, with 5 bases between. The CDR3 has 13 residues. Germline CDR1 and CDR2: SGHVS and FQNEAQ. CDR3 region: CASSLAVADTQYF. CDR3 nucleotides: TGTGCCAGCAGCTTAGCGGTAGCAGATACGCAGTATTTT.

The J gene is TRBJ1-4, the V gene TRBV4-1; the match to TRBD1 covers 7 bases. Germline values: CDR1 MGHRA, CDR2 YSYEKL. The CDR3 runs 15 residues. Germline trimming cut 3 bases from V and 5 bases from J; bases unmatched to any gene: 6. The CDR3 loop reads CASSHKDRLNEKLFF. The DNA for the CDR3 is TGCGCCAGCAGCCATAAGGACAGGTTAAATGAAAAACTGTTTTTT.

The J gene is TRBJ1-1, the V gene TRBV14, with D uncertain. Trimming cost V 4 bases and J 3 bases, with 15 bases left between them. Germline CDR1 reads SGHDN; CDR2 reads FVKESK. This CDR3 is built from 15 residues. The chain's CDR3 is CASSPALNLDTEAFF. The CDR3 DNA sequence: TGTGCCAGCAGCCCCGCTCTAAATCTGGACACTGAAGCTTTCTTT.

The V and J genes are TRBV2 and TRBJ1-2; tentative D call: TRBD1 (5 bases). Trimming stripped 6 bases from V and 9 bases from J, with 11 bases between. The germline gives CDR1 SNHLY, CDR2 FYNNEI. CDR3 size: 11 residues. The chain's CDR3 is CASSYAGSYTF. The DNA of the CDR3 is TGTGCCAGCAGCTATGCAGGGAGCTACACCTTC.

This chain links TRBV5-4 with TRBJ2-4; TRBD1 agrees at 9 bases. Losses at the gene ends were 2 bases for V and 1 base for J; bases not matched to a gene: 16. CDR3 length: 20 residues. From germline, CDR1 is SGHNT and CDR2 YYREEE (reference sequence). The chain's CDR3 is CASSFNRGRFFMEAKNIQYF. For the CDR3, the DNA is TGTGCCAGCAGCTTTAACAGGGGGCGATTCTTTATGGAGGCCAAAAACATTCAGTACTTC.

The gene calls are TRBV12-3 or TRBV12-4 and TRBJ1-5, with TRBD1 as a possible D gene (5 bases). The V and J ends lost 6 bases and 4 bases respectively, with 10 bases between them. The CDR3 is 13 amino acids. The CDR3 bases are TGTGCCAGCAGCCCGACAGATAATCAGCCCCAGCATTTT. This gives the protein CASSPTDNQPQHF.

This clone was observed many times. This sequence joins TRBV3-1 (or the pseudogene TRBV3-2) and TRBJ2-7; 9 nucleotides match TRBD2. The J segment lost 4 bases and the V segment lost 1 base, leaving 8 bases of the junction unmatched. Germline V gives CDR1 LGHDT, CDR2 YNNKEL (reference sequence). This CDR3 contains 16 residues. Here the CDR3 reads CASSQGVGLARYEQYF. The CDR3 coding sequence is TGTGCCAGCAGCCAAGGAGTAGGACTAGCGCGATACGAGCAGTACTTC.

This chain joins TRBV2 and TRBJ2-1; 9 bases align to TRBD1. Germline CDR1 reads SNHLY; CDR2 reads FYNNEI. The CDR3 sequence is 14 residues long. V gave up 6 bases and J gave up 8 bases; unmatched junction bases: 8. The CDR3 region has the DNA TGTGCCAGCAGCGTACAGGGGGCGTTGGATGAGCAGTTCTTC. Translating gives CASSVQGALDEQFF.

CDR3 DNA: TGCAGCGCCGGGGGACTAGCGGCAACCGGGGAGCTGTTTTTT. It codes for CSAGGLAATGELFF. The chain carries TRBV29-1 and TRBJ2-2, with 11 bases aligning to TRBD2. The CDR3 sequence is 14 residues long. Trimming cost V 7 bases and J 5 bases; bases outside gene matches: 6. Germline CDR1 is SQVTM and CDR2 is ANQGSEA.

V usage is TRBV2 and J usage is TRBJ1-5, with 10 bases identical to TRBD1. Per the germline V gene, CDR1 is SNHLY and CDR2 is FYNNEI. The CDR3 is 15 amino acids. Unmatched junction bases numbered 5, after V lost 6 bases and J lost 3 bases. CDR3 DNA sequence: TGTGCCAGCAGGTCCGACAGGGGGCCCAATCAGCCCCAGCATTTT. Translation gives CASRSDRGPNQPQHF. Full variable domain (outside the CDR3, taken from reference TRBV2 and TRBJ1-5): EPEVTQTPSHQVTQMGQEVILRCVPISNHLYFYWYRQILGQKVEFLVSFYNNEISEKSEIFDDQFSVERPDGSNFTLKIRSTKLEDSAMYFCASRSDRGPNQPQHFGDGTRLSIL.

CDR3 sequence: CASSPAKADRPWTEAFF. The CDR3 DNA reads TGTGCCAGCAGCCCAGCAAAGGCGGACAGGCCCTGGACTGAAGCTTTCTTT. The chain joins TRBV4-2 to TRBJ1-1; 7 positions match TRBD1. J gave up 5 bases and V 4 bases, and 16 bases lay outside the gene matches. The CDR3 loop spans 17 amino acids. Germline loops: CDR1 LGHNA, CDR2 YNFKEQ.

This chain connects TRBV3-1 (or the pseudogene TRBV3-2) to TRBJ1-6, with 9 nucleotides matching TRBD1. Trimming took 4 bases from V and 6 from J; bases not matched to a gene: 10. CDR3 length: 17 residues. From germline, CDR1 is LGHDT and CDR2 YNNKEL (reference sequence). The CDR3 loop is CASSPSPGQGINSPLHF. The CDR3 DNA reads TGTGCCAGCAGCCCAAGCCCGGGACAGGGAATTAATTCACCCCTCCACTTT.